This TCR beta chain was captured by sequencing in a study of blood T cell repertoires in COVID-19. Assay: immunoSEQ multiplex PCR; the TCRdb copy retains only in-frame clones and omits some. The repertoire holds approximately 440,000 clones, with roughly 90% as singletons. This study enrolled people aged about 18 to 100 from 20 to 25 US geographic areas. The TCR sequence derives from a young woman who had recovered from COVID-19. Input material: PBMCs or T cells enriched from blood (not recorded which).

CDR3 sequence (DNA): TGCGCCAGCAGCTTTGAGGGGGCGTTTGGCTACACCTTC. This encodes CASSFEGAFGYTF. This sequence joins TRBV5-1 and TRBJ1-2, with 7 nucleotides matching TRBD1. The trim removed 2 bases at V and 7 bases at J, leaving 5 bases unmatched. This CDR3 comprises 13 residues. The germline V gene encodes CDR1 SGHRS and CDR2 YFSETQ.